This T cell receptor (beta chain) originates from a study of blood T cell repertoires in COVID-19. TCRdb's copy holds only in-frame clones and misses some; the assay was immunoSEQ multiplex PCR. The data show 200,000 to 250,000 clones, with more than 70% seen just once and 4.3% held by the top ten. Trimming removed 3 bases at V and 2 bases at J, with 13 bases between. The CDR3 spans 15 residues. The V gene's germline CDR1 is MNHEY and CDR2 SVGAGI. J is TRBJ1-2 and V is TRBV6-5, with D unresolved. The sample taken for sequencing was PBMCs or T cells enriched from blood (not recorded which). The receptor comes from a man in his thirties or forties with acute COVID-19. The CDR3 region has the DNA TGTGCCAGCAGTTATTCCGTAAATCTAAACTATGGCTACACCTTC. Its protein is CASSYSVNLNYGYTF.